This T cell receptor (beta chain) was captured in a study of blood T cell repertoires in COVID-19. TCRdb's copy holds only in-frame clones and misses some; the assay was immunoSEQ multiplex PCR. The profile shows some 76,000 clones, around 79% of them singletons. The TCR comes from a man aged 50 or older with acute or convalescent COVID-19. The sequencing sample was made of peripheral blood.

In DNA, the CDR3 is TGTGCCAGCAGCGCCGACAGAGCAAACACTGAAGCTTTCTTT. Protein sequence: CASSADRANTEAFF. This chain joins TRBV9 and TRBJ1-1; the D gene is possibly TRBD1 (5 bases). V shed 3 bases and J shed 2 bases, with 11 bases lying between them. Germline V gene lookup returns CDR1 SGDLS and CDR2 YYNGEE. This CDR3 has 14 amino acids. Full variable domain (rest looked up from reference TRBV9 and TRBJ1-1): DSGVTQTPKHLITATGQRVTLRCSPRSGDLSVYWYQQSLDQGLQFLIQYYNGEERAKGNILERFSAQQFPDLHSELNLSSLELGDSALYFCASSADRANTEAFFGQGTRLTVV.